This passage covers 8 T cell receptor beta chains from one sample sequenced in a study of CD8+ T cells in alopecia areata. Reverse transcribed after extraction, RNA yielded cDNA as the sequencing template. Assay used: immunoSEQ multiplex PCR; TCRdb lists only in-frame clones, some missing. In the table there are roughly 130,000 clones, 45% to 65% of which are singletons. This material consisted of CD4+ T cells sorted from blood, taken at week 0. The origin of the receptors is a human donor with alopecia areata.

This CDR3 reads CASSLTRESGANVLTF. In DNA form, the CDR3 reads TGTGCCAGCAGCTTGACGAGAGAATCTGGGGCCAACGTCCTGACTTTC. The rearrangement uses TRBV5-4 and TRBJ2-6; D is uncertain. Germline-derived CDR1 and CDR2 are SGHNT and YYREEE (reference sequence). This CDR3 contains 16 residues. Trimming removed 1 base from V and 1 base from J, with 9 bases in between.

This chain joins TRBV10-3 and TRBJ2-3; the D gene is possibly TRBD1 (6 bases). This CDR3 region has 13 residues. Germline values: CDR1 ENHRY, CDR2 SYGVKD. Trimming pared 10 bases from V and 5 bases from J, leaving 16 bases between. CDR3 nucleotide sequence: TGTGCCACCTCGACAGGTCTTGAAGATACGCAGTATTTT. It is translated as CATSTGLEDTQYF.

The chain employs TRBV7-9 and TRBJ1-2; the D is unclear. Germline loops: CDR1 SEHNR, CDR2 FQNEAQ (reference sequence). There are 13 residues in the CDR3. Trimming pared 2 bases from V and 3 bases from J, leaving 7 bases between. CDR3 nucleotides: TGTGCCAGCAGCTTACCCGAGTACTATGGCTACACCTTC. Amino acid sequence: CASSLPEYYGYTF.

The chain joins TRBV7-3 to TRBJ2-2; D may be TRBD1 or TRBD2 (5 bases each). The CDR3 length is 13 residues. V lost 2 bases to trimming and J lost 6 bases, with 7 bases between them. Germline lookup yields CDR1 SGHTA and CDR2 FQGTGA. This chain's CDR3 is CASSLWGSGELFF. The CDR3, as DNA: TGTGCCAGCAGCTTATGGGGGTCCGGGGAGCTGTTTTTT.

The J gene is TRBJ2-5, the V gene TRBV7-2, with 12 bases lining up with TRBD2. The V gene's germline CDR1 is SGHTA and CDR2 FQGNSA. V shed 4 bases, J shed 12 bases, and the junction held 15 bases outside the gene matches. This CDR3 has 16 amino acids. CDR3 nucleotide sequence: TGTGCCAGCAGCTCCGACTACCTGAGGACTAGCGGGATGGAGTACTTC. Protein sequence: CASSSDYLRTSGMEYF.

The chain is built from TRBV2 and TRBJ1-5; 8 nucleotides match TRBD1. From germline, CDR1 is SNHLY and CDR2 FYNNEI. CDR3 length equals 15 residues. V dropped 6 bases and J dropped 1; count of bases not matched to a gene: 5. The CDR3 loop is CASRGTGGSNQPQHF. The CDR3 DNA is TGTGCCAGCAGGGGTACAGGGGGGAGCAATCAGCCCCAGCATTTT.

The CDR3 bases are TGTGCCAGCTCACCACTAGGACGGTACCAAGAGACCCAGTACTTC. Translating gives CASSPLGRYQETQYF. The chain carries TRBV18 and TRBJ2-5; D not certain. Looked up from germline, CDR1 is KGHSH and CDR2 is LQKENI. The CDR3 length is 15 residues. V dropped 1 base and J dropped 0 bases, with 9 bases sitting between them. The variable domain in full, with the rest retrieved from reference TRBV18 and TRBJ2-5, is NAGVMQNPRHLVRRRGQEARLRCSPMKGHSHVYWYRQLPEEGLKFMVYLQKENIIDESGMPKERFSAEFPKEGPSILRIQQVVRGDSAAYFCASSPLGRYQETQYFGPGTRLLVL.

The chain combines TRBV7-9 with TRBJ2-7; 9 nucleotides match TRBD2. This CDR3 contains 14 residues. Trimming removed 5 bases from V and 5 bases from J; junction bases left unmatched: 7. Germline CDR1 and CDR2: SEHNR and FQNEAQ (reference sequence). In DNA, the CDR3 is TGTGCCAGCAGCCATAGCGGGAGTGTCAACGAGCAGTACTTC. Its translation: CASSHSGSVNEQYF.